This note documents a single T cell receptor (beta chain) sequence. This entry belongs to a study of Ad26.COV2.S vaccination and SARS-CoV-2 variants. The CDR3 spans 14 residues. The V segment lost 3 bases and the J segment 2 bases; nucleotides outside the gene matches: 6. The germline CDR1 and CDR2 sequences are DFQATT and SNEGSKA (reference sequence). Measured with immunoSEQ multiplex PCR; TCRdb has only the in-frame clones, and not every one. The data contain under 150,000 clones, more than 80% of them seen just once; the ten biggest clones take up 4% to 6%. The source was peripheral blood, collected after recovery from COVID-19. The chain employs TRBV20-1 and TRBJ2-7, with TRBD2 identical over 8 bases. The sequence came from a human donor who had recovered from COVID-19. The DNA of the CDR3 is TGCAGTGCTAGTTTCTACGGGGGGGCCTACGAGCAGTACTTC. Encoded protein: CSASFYGGAYEQYF.